This T cell receptor beta chain emerged from a study of blood T cell repertoires in COVID-19. Only in-frame clones appear in the TCRdb table, and some are missing; sequencing was by immunoSEQ multiplex PCR. The data hold fewer than 250,000 clones, with 84% observed a single time. CDR1 SGHKS and CDR2 YYEKEE come from the germline V gene (reference sequence). Trimming shortened V by 0 bases and J by 3 bases, and 9 bases separated the two germline ends. The CDR3 is made up of 14 amino acids. This TCR came from a woman in her forties who had recovered from COVID-19. The source material was PBMCs or T cells enriched from blood (not recorded which). The chain employs TRBV5-5 and TRBJ1-2; D call uncertain. The CDR3 sequence is CASSLVVRDYGYTF. In DNA, the CDR3 is TGTGCCAGCAGCTTGGTGGTGCGGGACTATGGCTACACCTTC.